This TCR beta chain was found in a study of CD8 T cells in ankylosing spondylitis. Study conclusions and caveats: Reactive arthritis synovial fluid and blood were previously reported to contain some motif variants.

In its sample, this clonotype was seen many times. Its cognate antigen is unknown. TCRdb independently ran MiXCR on the 5' RACE reads; one entry per CDR3 protein. Among more than 150,000 distinct CDR3 sequences listed, 11% were seen once. CDR3 size: 13 residues. Germline lookup yields CDR1 SGHRS and CDR2 YFSETQ. Trimming took 0 bases from V and 8 from J, leaving 11 bases between them. The clonotype originates from a male donor with ankylosing spondylitis or in good health (not recorded which). The chain joins TRBV5-1 to TRBJ1-1; D gene uncertain. The sample taken for sequencing was blood, either unsorted or a sorted T cell fraction (not recorded which). The CDR3 DNA is TGCGCCAGCAGCTTGGACCCCACACTGGAAGCTTTCTTT. Its translation: CASSLDPTLEAFF.